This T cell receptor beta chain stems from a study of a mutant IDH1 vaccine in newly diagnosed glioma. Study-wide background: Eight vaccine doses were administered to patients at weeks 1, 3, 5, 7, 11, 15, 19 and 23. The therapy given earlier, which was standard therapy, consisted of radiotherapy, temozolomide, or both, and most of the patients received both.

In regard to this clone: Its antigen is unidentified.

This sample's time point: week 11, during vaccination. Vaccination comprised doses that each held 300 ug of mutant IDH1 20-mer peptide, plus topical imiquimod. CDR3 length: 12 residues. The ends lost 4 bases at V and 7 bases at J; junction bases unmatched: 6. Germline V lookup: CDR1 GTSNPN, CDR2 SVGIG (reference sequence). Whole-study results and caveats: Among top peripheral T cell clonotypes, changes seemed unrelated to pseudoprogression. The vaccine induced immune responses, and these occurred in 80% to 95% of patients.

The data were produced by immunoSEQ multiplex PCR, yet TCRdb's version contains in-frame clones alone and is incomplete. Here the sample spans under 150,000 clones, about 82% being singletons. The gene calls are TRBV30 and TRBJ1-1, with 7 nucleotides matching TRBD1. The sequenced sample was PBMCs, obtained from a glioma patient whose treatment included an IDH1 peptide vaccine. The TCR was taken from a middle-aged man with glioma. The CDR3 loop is CAWTAGQSEAFF. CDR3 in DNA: TGTGCCTGGACGGCGGGACAGAGTGAAGCTTTCTTT.